This T cell receptor beta chain was obtained from a study of blood T cell repertoires in COVID-19. Turning to the study itself: Both acute and convalescent COVID-19 samples were obtained from the United States, Italy and Spain. In each case, the material was cDNA or gDNA derived from T cells, B-cell-depleted T cells, or PBMCs.

Per the study methods: Amplifying reference gene primers gave estimates of nucleated cell counts. Sequencing used immunoSEQ multiplex PCR; TCRdb keeps in-frame clones, though not all of them. V and J calls and clone size are those listed in that table; D and trimming were worked out from the DNA. The table has more than 200,000 clones, approximately 82% seen once; the top ten hold 4.5% to 6%. This clone was counted between two and nine times. Looked up from germline, CDR1 is LGHNA and CDR2 is YNFKEQ. This CDR3 is built from 16 residues. V shed 0 bases and J 9 bases; nucleotides not matched to a gene: 6.

The sample was peripheral blood. The TCR comes from a woman aged 80 or over with active or convalescent COVID-19. The V gene is TRBV4-2, the J gene TRBJ1-6; 9 nucleotides agree with TRBD1. This CDR3 is CASSQDRTGAGSPLHF. DNA of the CDR3: TGTGCCAGCAGCCAAGATCGGACAGGGGCCGGTTCACCCCTCCACTTT.